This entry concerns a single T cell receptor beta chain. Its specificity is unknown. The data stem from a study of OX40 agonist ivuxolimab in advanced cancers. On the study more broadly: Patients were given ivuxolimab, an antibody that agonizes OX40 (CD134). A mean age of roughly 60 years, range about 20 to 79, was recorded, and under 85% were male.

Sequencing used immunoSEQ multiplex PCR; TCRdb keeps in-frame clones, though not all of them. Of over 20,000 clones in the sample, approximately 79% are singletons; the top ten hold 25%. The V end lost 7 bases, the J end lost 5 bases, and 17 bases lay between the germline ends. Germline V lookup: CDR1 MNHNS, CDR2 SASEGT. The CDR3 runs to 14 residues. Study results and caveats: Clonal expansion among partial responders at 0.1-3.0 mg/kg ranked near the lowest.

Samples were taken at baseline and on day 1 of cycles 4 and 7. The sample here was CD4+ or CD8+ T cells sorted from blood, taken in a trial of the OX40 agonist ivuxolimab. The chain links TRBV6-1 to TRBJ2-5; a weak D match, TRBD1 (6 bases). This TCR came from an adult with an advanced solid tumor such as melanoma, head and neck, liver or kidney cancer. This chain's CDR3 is CASTEGVVGETQYF. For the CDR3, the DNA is TGTGCCAGCACTGAGGGGGTGGTAGGGGAGACCCAGTACTTC.